Described below is a single T cell receptor (beta chain) sequence and its context. The antigen is not known. At one end the junction does not follow the germline gene, possibly because of a read error. The CDR3 is made up of 16 amino acids. CDR1 and CDR2 (germline): SGHAT, FQNNGV. This record belongs to a study of post-analysis software for immune sequencing data. Study context: The patients showed relapsing-remitting, secondary progressive and progressive-relapsing multiple sclerosis courses.

Findings and limits, study-wide: Samples from one preparation batch, clustered by F measure, grouped strongly together. Patients showed TRBV5-6, TRBV5-1 and TRBV20-1 among a few TRBV segments more frequent than in controls.

Prepared TCR beta cDNA libraries contained unique molecular identifiers. TCRdb reprocessed the PCR reads with MiXCR, giving one entry per CDR3 protein. The sample includes hundreds of thousands of distinct CDR3 sequences, approximately 30% of them seen just once. This receptor was taken from a girl between 10 and 17 years old with multiple sclerosis. The chain is built from TRBV11-2 and TRBJ2-3; TRBD1 agrees at 8 bases. Sequenced input: blood. The CDR3 loop reads CASSLAGQGNPDTQYF. In DNA, the CDR3 is TGTGCCAGCAGCTTAGCAGGACAGGGTAACCCAGATACGCAATATTTT.